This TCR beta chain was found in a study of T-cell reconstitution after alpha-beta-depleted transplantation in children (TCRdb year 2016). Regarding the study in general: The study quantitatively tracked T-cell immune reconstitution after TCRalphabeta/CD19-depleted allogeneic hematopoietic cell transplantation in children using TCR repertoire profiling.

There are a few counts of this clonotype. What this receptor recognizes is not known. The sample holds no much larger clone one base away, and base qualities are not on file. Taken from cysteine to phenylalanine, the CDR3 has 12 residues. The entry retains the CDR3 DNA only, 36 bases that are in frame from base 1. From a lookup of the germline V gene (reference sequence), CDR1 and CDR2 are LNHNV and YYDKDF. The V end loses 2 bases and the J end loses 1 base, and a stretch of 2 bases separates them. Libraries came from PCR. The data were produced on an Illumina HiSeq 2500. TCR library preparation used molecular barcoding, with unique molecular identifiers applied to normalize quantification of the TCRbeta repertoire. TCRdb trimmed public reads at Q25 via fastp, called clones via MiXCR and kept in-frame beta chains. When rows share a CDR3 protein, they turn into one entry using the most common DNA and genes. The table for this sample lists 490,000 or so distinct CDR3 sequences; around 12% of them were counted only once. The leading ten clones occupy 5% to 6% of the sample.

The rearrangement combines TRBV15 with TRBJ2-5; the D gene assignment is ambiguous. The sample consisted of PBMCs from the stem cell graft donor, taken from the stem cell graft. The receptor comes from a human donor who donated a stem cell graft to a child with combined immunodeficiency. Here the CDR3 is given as CATSRPQETQYF. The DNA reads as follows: TGTGCCACCAGCAGACCCCAAGAGACCCAGTACTTC.